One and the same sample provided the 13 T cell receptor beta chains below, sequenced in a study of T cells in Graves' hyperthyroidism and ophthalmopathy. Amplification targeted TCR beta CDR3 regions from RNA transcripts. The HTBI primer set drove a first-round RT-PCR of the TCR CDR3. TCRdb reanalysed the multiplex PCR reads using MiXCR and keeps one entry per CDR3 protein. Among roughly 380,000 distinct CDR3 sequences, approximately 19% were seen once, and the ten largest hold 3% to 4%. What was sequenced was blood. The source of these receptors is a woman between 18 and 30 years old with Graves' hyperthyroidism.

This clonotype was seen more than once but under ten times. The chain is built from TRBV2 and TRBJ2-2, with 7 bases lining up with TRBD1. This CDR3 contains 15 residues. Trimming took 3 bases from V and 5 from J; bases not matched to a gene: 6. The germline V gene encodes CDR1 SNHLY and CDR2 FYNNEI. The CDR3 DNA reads TGTGCCAGCAGTGACTACAGGGGATTAACCGGGGAGCTGTTTTTT. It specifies CASSDYRGLTGELFF.

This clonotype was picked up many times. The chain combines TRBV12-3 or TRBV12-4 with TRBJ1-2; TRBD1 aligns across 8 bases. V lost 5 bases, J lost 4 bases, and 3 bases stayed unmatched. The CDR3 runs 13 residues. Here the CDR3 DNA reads TGTGCCAGCAGTCCCGACAGGGGCTATGGCTACACCTTC. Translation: CASSPDRGYGYTF.

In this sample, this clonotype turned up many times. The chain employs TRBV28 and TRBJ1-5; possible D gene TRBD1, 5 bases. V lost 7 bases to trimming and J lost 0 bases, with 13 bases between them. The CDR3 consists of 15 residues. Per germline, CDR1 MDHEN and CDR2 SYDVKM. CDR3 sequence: CASTPGTVSNQPQHF. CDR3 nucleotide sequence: TGTGCCAGCACTCCCGGGACGGTTAGCAATCAGCCCCAGCATTTT.

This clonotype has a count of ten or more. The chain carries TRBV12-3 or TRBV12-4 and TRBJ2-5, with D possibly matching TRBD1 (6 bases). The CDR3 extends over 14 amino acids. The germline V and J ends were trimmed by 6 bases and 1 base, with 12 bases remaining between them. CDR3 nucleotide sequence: TGTGCCAGCAGCCCGACAGGCCCCCAAGAGACCCAGTACTTC. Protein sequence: CASSPTGPQETQYF.

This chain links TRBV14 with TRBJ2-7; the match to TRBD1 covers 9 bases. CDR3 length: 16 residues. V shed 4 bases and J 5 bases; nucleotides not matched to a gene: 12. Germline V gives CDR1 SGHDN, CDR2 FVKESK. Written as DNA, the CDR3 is TGTGCCAGCAGCCGAAAAGCCCCGGACAGGGGAAACGAGCAGTACTTC. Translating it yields CASSRKAPDRGNEQYF.

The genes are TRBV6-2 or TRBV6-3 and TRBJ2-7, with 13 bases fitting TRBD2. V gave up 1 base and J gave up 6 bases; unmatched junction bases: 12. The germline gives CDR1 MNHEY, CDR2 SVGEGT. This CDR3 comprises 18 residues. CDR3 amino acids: CASSYYTGLAGPVFEQYF. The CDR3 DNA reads TGTGCCAGCAGTTACTATACGGGACTAGCGGGGCCCGTCTTCGAGCAGTACTTC.

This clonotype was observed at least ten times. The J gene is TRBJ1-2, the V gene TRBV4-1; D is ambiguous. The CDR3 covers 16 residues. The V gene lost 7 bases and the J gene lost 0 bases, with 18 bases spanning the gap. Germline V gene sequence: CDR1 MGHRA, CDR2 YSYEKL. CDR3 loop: CASTVRPASSNYGYTF. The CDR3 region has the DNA TGCGCCAGCACCGTGAGGCCGGCAAGCTCTAACTATGGCTACACCTTC.

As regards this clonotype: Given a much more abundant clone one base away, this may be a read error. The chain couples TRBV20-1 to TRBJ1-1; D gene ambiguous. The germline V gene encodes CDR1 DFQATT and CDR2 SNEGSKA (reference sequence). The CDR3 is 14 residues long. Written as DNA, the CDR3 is TGCAGTTCTAGAGGGAGAATGATGAACACTGAAGCTTTCTTT. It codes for CSSRGRMMNTEAFF.

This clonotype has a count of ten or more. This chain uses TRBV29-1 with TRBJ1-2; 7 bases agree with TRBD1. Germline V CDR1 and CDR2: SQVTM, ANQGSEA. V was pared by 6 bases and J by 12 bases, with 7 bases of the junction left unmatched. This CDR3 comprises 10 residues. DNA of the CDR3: TGCAGCGTCGCGGACAGGCTCCACACCTTC. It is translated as CSVADRLHTF.

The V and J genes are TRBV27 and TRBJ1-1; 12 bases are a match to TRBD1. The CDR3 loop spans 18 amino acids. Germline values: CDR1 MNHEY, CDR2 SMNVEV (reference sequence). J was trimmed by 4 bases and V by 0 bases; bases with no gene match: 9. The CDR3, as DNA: TGTGCCAGCAGTTTATCGTGGGGACAGGGGGCTGGAAGCACTGAAGCTTTCTTT. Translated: CASSLSWGQGAGSTEAFF.

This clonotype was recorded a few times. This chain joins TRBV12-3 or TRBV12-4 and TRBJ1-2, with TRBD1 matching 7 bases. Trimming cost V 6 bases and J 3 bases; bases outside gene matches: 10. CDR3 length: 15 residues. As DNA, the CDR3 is TGTGCCAGCAGGATATCAGGGGGAATGGACTATGGCTACACCTTC. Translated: CASRISGGMDYGYTF.

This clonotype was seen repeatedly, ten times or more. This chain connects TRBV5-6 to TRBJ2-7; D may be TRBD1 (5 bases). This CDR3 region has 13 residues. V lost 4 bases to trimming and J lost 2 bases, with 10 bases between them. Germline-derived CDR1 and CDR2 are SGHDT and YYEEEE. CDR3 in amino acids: CASSPRVTYEQYF. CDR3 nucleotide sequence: TGTGCCAGCAGCCCCAGGGTCACCTACGAGCAGTACTTC.

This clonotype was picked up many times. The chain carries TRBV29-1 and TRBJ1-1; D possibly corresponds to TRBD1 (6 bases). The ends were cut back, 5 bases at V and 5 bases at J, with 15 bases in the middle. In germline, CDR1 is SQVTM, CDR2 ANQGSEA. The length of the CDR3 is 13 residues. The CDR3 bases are TGCAGCGTTCGGGTACAGGGTTGGACTGAAGCTTTCTTT. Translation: CSVRVQGWTEAFF.